This T cell receptor (beta chain) was observed in a study of identical twins. General study findings and limits: Zero-insertion findings could be partly confounded by invariant cells (MAIT and iNKT cells).

As for this clonotype: Its antigen is undetermined.

The CDR3 has 12 residues. The ends were cut back, 1 base at V and 11 bases at J, with 14 bases in the middle. CDR1 is DFQATT, CDR2 SNEGSKA, per germline (reference sequence). Template switching introduced a universal primer site, and the cDNA bore unique molecular identifiers. TCRdb analysed the 5' RACE reads with MiXCR anew, one entry per CDR3 protein. The sample comprises 1.5 million to 2 million distinct CDR3 sequences, more than 30% of which are singletons, and approximately 0.29% rests with the top ten. J is TRBJ2-5 and V is TRBV20-1, with D maybe TRBD2 (6 bases). Material for sequencing was cord blood. The clonotype comes from a newborn girl in good health. Written as DNA, the CDR3 is TGCAGTGCTAGAGTAACTAGCATTGAGCAGTACTTC. This encodes CSARVTSIEQYF.